This record concerns one T cell receptor (beta chain) sequence. This clonotype was observed at least ten times. No cognate antigen has been identified for it. The sample holds no much larger clone one base away, and base qualities are not on file. This record belongs to a study of identical twins (dated by TCRdb to about 2016). Describing the broader study: To test whether fetal clonotypes persist, the study used deep sequencing on TCR alpha and beta repertoires from monozygotic twins, unrelated adults of various ages, and cord blood. To rule out contamination, replicate twin experiments were performed at different times with different library preparation protocols.

Every donor in the study was a healthy Caucasian. Three pairs of female monozygotic twins, all aged 18 to 29 years, made up the twin cohort. Miltenyi CD45RO+ enrichment and human naive T-cell isolation kits were used to isolate memory (CD45RO+) and naive T cells from PBMC. The method was 5' RACE. The reads were generated on an Illumina HiSeq 2000. Template switching added a universal primer binding site, and the final cDNA carried a unique molecular identifier that allowed TCR cDNA molecules to be counted accurately. Specific primers in the conserved constant-segment region were used to synthesize first-strand cDNA for the TCR alpha and beta chains. To control for contamination, each cDNA library was double barcoded with a SMART-Mk sample barcode plus Illumina barcodes. TruSeq adapter sequences and Illumina sample barcodes were added in two successive PCR steps. TCR alpha and beta cDNA libraries were sequenced on the Illumina HiSeq platform with custom primers. Turning to the authors' computational methods: Unique molecular identifiers were extracted from raw reads with MiGEC, and CDR3 positions were determined with MiXCR. For each individual, recombination models were inferred using an EM algorithm with the repgenHMM and IGoR tools. Shared clonotypes were analyzed with the tcR package in R, and sharing was normalized by the product of cloneset sizes. To study raw recombination without the effects of thymic and clonal selection, out-of-frame nonproductive sequences were analyzed. The raw public reads went through TCRdb reprocessing: fastp at Q25, MiXCR clone calling, in-frame beta chains kept. Each CDR3 protein appears once, grouped with its most common genes and DNA. These V and J calls derive from TCRdb rather than the authors' analysis. The sample includes about 260,000 distinct CDR3 sequences, with roughly 7% observed a single time. The top ten constitute roughly 3.9% of the sample.

The study at large found these results: Out-of-frame TCR alpha sharing in monozygotic twins was systematically underestimated by recombination models, whereas sharing between unrelated individuals was in agreement with the recombination models. Compared with coincidental sharing between unrelated individuals, out-of-frame TCR alpha sequences shared between twins showed an excess of sequences with low generation probability. Excess twin sharing in beta out-of-frame sequences was weaker because fewer shared sequences lowered the signal-to-noise ratio. Invariant T cells such as MAIT and iNKT could partly confound zero-insertion analyses, although diverse VJ usage argued against such confounding for most clonotypes. Abundant cord blood beta clonotypes had fewer insertions, young adult naive repertoires showed a similar but weaker trend, and memory repertoires showed no such trend. Because the same donors could not be followed over many years, conclusions were based on cross-sectional statistical analysis.

Cut back by 1 base and 5 bases, the V and J ends lie 14 bases apart. Counted from cysteine to phenylalanine, this CDR3 has 15 amino acids. The CDR3 DNA has 45 bases and is translated from base 1. The germline V gene gives CDR1 as SGHTA and CDR2 as FQGNSA. In addition, the sample was reused for a study of yellow fever vaccine responses in identical twins. From that second study: The T cell response to vaccination in identical twins was reported by the authors to appear partly convergent and partly personalized. Focusing on identical twins, the study followed the T cell clones that responded to the vaccine, and did so with precision.

The material sequenced was memory (CD45RO+) T cells sorted from blood. The sample's cell subset or site, from its label and the paper: CD45RO+ enriched T cells. This TCR was sampled from a woman aged 18-29 years in good health. The chain is encoded by TRBV7-2 joined to TRBJ1-2; confidence is insufficient to name the D gene. The CDR3 here reads CASSLGFGTAYGYTF. The DNA sequence follows: TGTGCCAGCAGCTTAGGGTTCGGTACAGCTTATGGCTACACCTTC. When the CDR3 is completed using the reference TRBV7-2 and TRBJ1-2 genes on either side, the full variable domain is GAGVSQSPSNKVTEKGKDVELRCDPISGHTALYWYRQSLGQGLEFLIYFQGNSAPDKSGLPSDRFSAERTGGSVSTLTIQRTQQEDSAVYLCASSLGFGTAYGYTFGSGTRLTVV.